The 14 T cell receptor beta chains below come from one sample, sequenced in a study of technical replicates of blood from several donors. Sequencing used immunoSEQ multiplex PCR; TCRdb keeps in-frame clones, though not all of them. The sample has tens of thousands of clones; nearly 98% are singletons. The sequencing input was T cells isolated from PBMCs. The receptors originated from a human donor in good health.

This clone was picked up one time. The J gene is TRBJ2-3, the V gene TRBV7-9; D gene uncertain. From germline, CDR1 is SEHNR and CDR2 FQNEAQ (reference sequence). This CDR3 spans 16 amino acids. Between the trimmed V and J ends, which lost 3 bases and 4 bases, there was a span of 17 bases. Written as DNA, the CDR3 is TGTGCCAGCAGCTTGCTACTCCTCGACTCGTCAGATACGCAGTATTTT. This gives the protein CASSLLLLDSSDTQYF.

This clone appeared a single time. The rearrangement links TRBV4-2 to TRBJ1-1; 10 nucleotides align to TRBD1. J was trimmed by 3 bases and V by 1 base; bases with no gene match: 5. This CDR3 is built from 16 residues. The germline gives CDR1 LGHNA, CDR2 YNFKEQ. The CDR3 is CASSQVMTGGHTEAFF. CDR3 in DNA: TGTGCCAGCAGCCAAGTAATGACAGGGGGCCACACTGAAGCTTTCTTT.

The chain combines TRBV5-1 with TRBJ1-1; perhaps TRBD1 as D (5 bases). Trimming stripped 5 bases from V and 2 bases from J, with 16 bases between. The length of the CDR3 is 15 residues. Germline CDR1 and CDR2: SGHRS and YFSETQ. CDR3 loop: CASSQTGTFNTEAFF. In nucleotides, the CDR3 is TGCGCCAGCAGTCAAACCGGGACTTTTAACACTGAAGCTTTCTTT.

This rearrangement joins TRBV27 to TRBJ1-5; D is uncertain. V dropped 2 bases and J dropped 6 bases, with 8 bases sitting between them. CDR1 is MNHEY and CDR2 is SMNVEV in the germline V gene (reference sequence). The CDR3 totals 13 residues. Here the CDR3 reads CASSLRVFQPQHF. CDR3 in DNA: TGTGCCAGCAGTTTAAGAGTTTTTCAGCCCCAGCATTTT.

This chain connects TRBV19 to TRBJ1-4; TRBD1 matches 10 bases. Per the germline V gene, CDR1 is LNHDA and CDR2 is SQIVND (reference sequence). The CDR3 runs to 16 residues. The trim removed 9 bases at V and 3 bases at J, leaving 10 bases unmatched. CDR3 protein: CASLDRGRSANEKLFF. Written as DNA, the CDR3 is TGTGCCAGCCTAGACAGGGGGCGCAGCGCTAATGAAAAACTGTTTTTT.

The chain employs TRBV21-1 and TRBJ2-4; the table gives TRBD1 as D, unverified against the DNA. TRBV21-1 is a pseudogene locus. This CDR3 spans 19 amino acids. CDR3 amino acids: CASRYGDGQGLVAKNIQYF. The CDR3, as DNA: TGTGCCAGCAGATACGGAGATGGACAGGGATTAGTAGCCAAAAACATTCAGTACTTC.

The V and J genes are TRBV27 and TRBJ2-5; no clear D gene. The CDR3 sequence is 14 residues long. Trimming took 7 bases from V and 5 from J, leaving 17 bases between them. The germline V gene has CDR1 MNHEY and CDR2 SMNVEV (reference sequence). CDR3 amino acids: CASKVSGWLETQYF. The CDR3 DNA sequence: TGTGCCAGCAAGGTGTCAGGATGGTTGGAGACCCAGTACTTC.

The genes are TRBV7-8 and TRBJ2-7; D not resolved. With 1 base removed from V and 0 bases from J, the gap between germline ends came to 10 bases. Germline CDR1 and CDR2: SGHVS and FQNEAQ. The CDR3 extends over 15 amino acids. CDR3 loop: CASSLVVTVSYEQYF. In DNA form, the CDR3 reads TGTGCCAGCAGCTTAGTGGTTACAGTCTCCTACGAGCAGTACTTC. The full variable domain, its missing parts supplied by reference TRBV7-8 and TRBJ2-7, is GAGVSQSPRYKVAKRGQDVALRCDPISGHVSLFWYQQALGQGPEFLTYFQNEAQLDKSGLPSDRFFAERPEGSVSTLKIQRTQQEDSAVYLCASSLVVTVSYEQYFGPGTRLTVT.

The chain couples TRBV10-3 to TRBJ1-1, with TRBD1 matching over 7 bases. Germline CDR1 and CDR2: ENHRY and SYGVKD. The trim removed 8 bases at V and 7 bases at J, leaving 10 bases unmatched. The CDR3 contains 13 residues. The CDR3 protein is CAISPGQMVEAFF. The CDR3 bases are TGTGCCATCTCACCGGGACAGATGGTTGAAGCTTTCTTT.

The chain joins TRBV9 to TRBJ2-7; 7 nucleotides agree with TRBD2. The V gene's germline CDR1 is SGDLS and CDR2 YYNGEE. CDR3 length: 15 amino acids. V lost 4 bases to trimming and J lost 3 bases; unmatched junction nucleotides: 10. The CDR3 bases are TGTGCCAGCAGCTCCGGCGGCGGGGGTCTCTACGAGCAGTACTTC. Its protein product is CASSSGGGGLYEQYF. The full variable domain, with the rest looked up from reference TRBV9 and TRBJ2-7, is DSGVTQTPKHLITATGQRVTLRCSPRSGDLSVYWYQQSLDQGLQFLIQYYNGEERAKGNILERFSAQQFPDLHSELNLSSLELGDSALYFCASSSGGGGLYEQYFGPGTRLTVT.

The chain employs TRBV27 and TRBJ2-1; 7 nucleotides match TRBD2. V was pared by 2 bases and J by 8 bases, with 9 bases of the junction left unmatched. The CDR3 totals 15 residues. The V gene's germline CDR1 is MNHEY and CDR2 SMNVEV (reference sequence). The CDR3 sequence: CASSLVREYLYEQFF. CDR3 in DNA: TGTGCCAGCAGTTTAGTGCGGGAGTATCTCTATGAGCAGTTCTTC.

CDR3 DNA sequence: TGTGCCAGCAGTTTAGCGGGAGATGGGTACAATGAGCAGTTCTTC. Translated: CASSLAGDGYNEQFF. The chain couples TRBV27 to TRBJ2-1; 7 positions match TRBD2. Germline CDR1 and CDR2: MNHEY and SMNVEV (reference sequence). V lost 2 bases, J lost 4 bases, and 5 bases stayed unmatched. The length of the CDR3 is 15 residues.

The J gene is TRBJ2-7, the V gene TRBV4-1; 11 bases are shared with TRBD2. The junction had 5 bases not matched to a gene; V was cut back by 0 bases and J by 4 bases. The V gene's germline CDR1 is MGHRA and CDR2 YSYEKL. This CDR3 region has 16 residues. CDR3 nucleotide sequence: TGCGCCAGCAGCCAAGAGGGAACTAGCGGGAGATACGAGCAGTACTTC. Its translation: CASSQEGTSGRYEQYF.

This chain connects TRBV1 to TRBJ2-7; the D segment call TRBD2 is taken from the table without a DNA check. TRBV1 is a pseudogene segment. This CDR3 has 17 residues. The CDR3 sequence is CTSSQDTAGGFNYEQYF. CDR3 coding DNA: TGCACCAGCAGCCAAGATACAGCGGGGGGCTTTAACTACGAGCAGTACTTC.